Listed here is a single T cell receptor (beta chain). The antigen is undetermined. Trimming removed 6 bases at V and 0 bases at J, with 17 bases between. The CDR3 contains 16 residues. The treatment denotes: roughly 10-day PBMC culture with coronavirus spike peptide pools or control peptides (ViraFEST assay). CD4+ T cells of the unexposed donor were collected before the COVID-19 pandemic (2011-2018). The Oncomine TCR Beta short-read assay was what sequenced the DNA obtained from cultured CD4+ T cells. Cultured CD4+ T cells yielded the extracted genomic DNA. In TCRdb, the PCR reads were re-called with MiXCR into one record per CDR3 protein. The table shows about 10,000 distinct CDR3 sequences, with around 30% occurring only once. The source of the sample is a study of vaccination and CD4 T cells after COVID-19.

Specimen: CD4+ T cells from blood, cultured in vitro. The J gene is TRBJ1-2, the V gene TRBV12-3 or TRBV12-4; D is uncertain. This clonotype originated in a human donor in good health. CDR3 region: CASSSSPGQTNYGYTF. CDR3 nucleotides: TGTGCCAGCAGCTCGTCCCCTGGCCAAACTAACTATGGCTACACCTTC.